This T cell receptor (beta chain) was obtained from a study of blood T cell repertoires in COVID-19. Study in general: The cDNA or gDNA used as material had been derived from T cells, B-cell-depleted T cells, or PBMCs.

V was cut by 0 bases and J by 4 bases, with 9 bases left in between. The CDR3 length is 14 residues. The germline gives CDR1 MRHNA, CDR2 SNTAGT. In the study's own analysis: Reference gene primer amplification in the assay estimated nucleated cell counts. The protocol was immunoSEQ multiplex PCR, while the TCRdb copy is restricted to in-frame clones and leaves out a portion. The V and J calls and clone size are taken from that table; D and trimming were inferred from the DNA. This sample has some 120,000 clones; nearly 90% occur once, and the top ten carry approximately 1%. The clonotype comes from a woman older than 75 with acute or convalescent COVID-19. The sequenced material came from peripheral blood. The chain joins TRBV6-4 to TRBJ1-2; D remains ambiguous. For the CDR3, the DNA is TGTGCCAGCAGTGACTCCGTGGCCCCCTATGGCTACACCTTC. Translation gives CASSDSVAPYGYTF.